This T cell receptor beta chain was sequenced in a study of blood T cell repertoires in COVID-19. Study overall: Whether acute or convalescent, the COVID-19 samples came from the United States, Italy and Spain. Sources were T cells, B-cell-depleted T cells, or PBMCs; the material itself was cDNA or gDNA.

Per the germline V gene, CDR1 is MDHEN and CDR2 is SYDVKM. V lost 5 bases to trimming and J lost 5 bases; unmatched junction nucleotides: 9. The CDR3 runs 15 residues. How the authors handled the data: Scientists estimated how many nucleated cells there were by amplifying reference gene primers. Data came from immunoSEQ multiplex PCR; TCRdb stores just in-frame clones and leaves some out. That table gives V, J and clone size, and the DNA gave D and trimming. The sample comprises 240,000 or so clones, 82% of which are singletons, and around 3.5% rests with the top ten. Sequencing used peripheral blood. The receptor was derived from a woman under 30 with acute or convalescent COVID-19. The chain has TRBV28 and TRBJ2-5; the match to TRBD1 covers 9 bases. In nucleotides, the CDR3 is TGTGCCAGCAGTAACCCCGGGACAGGGAGGGAGACCCAGTACTTC. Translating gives CASSNPGTGRETQYF.